Listed below are T cell receptor beta chains from one sample, sequenced in a study of T cell responses to AZD1222 COVID-19 vaccine. TCRdb's copy holds only in-frame clones and misses some; the assay was immunoSEQ multiplex PCR. Among fewer than 90,000 clones listed, about 89% were seen once. This specimen consisted of peripheral blood, obtained 28 days after the second AZD1222 dose. The receptors were sampled from an adult who received the AZD1222 COVID-19 vaccine. Both conserved end residues are part of each CDR3. D genes are given only for firm matches. Part of the rows lack a size; the others show once, few, many or a class for expanded clones.

>TRBJ1-2|TRBD1|.|TRBV7-2
CAITQGQGASGYTF
TGTGCCATCACACAAGGGCAGGGGGCCTCTGGCTACACCTTC
>TRBJ1-2|TRBD1|.|TRBV18
CASSPQGGDGYTF
TGTGCCAGCTCACCCCAGGGGGGGGATGGCTACACCTTC
>TRBJ1-1|.|.|TRBV7-3
CASSSMENTEAFF
TGTGCCAGCAGTTCCATGGAGAACACTGAAGCTTTCTTT
>TRBJ2-1|TRBD1|.|TRBV9
CASSVDRDRVNNEQFF
TGTGCCAGCAGCGTAGACCGCGACAGGGTAAACAATGAGCAGTTCTTC
>TRBJ2-7|.|.|TRBV5-8
CASSSLRDLYSYEQYF
TGTGCCAGCAGCTCACTAAGGGACTTATACTCCTACGAGCAGTACTTC
>TRBJ1-2|.|.|TRBV14
CASSQRAYYGYTF
TGTGCCAGCAGTCAACGGGCCTACTATGGCTACACCTTC
>TRBJ1-2|.|.|TRBV5-1
CASSGRPDSYGYTF
TGCGCCAGCAGCGGTCGACCCGACTCGTATGGCTACACCTTC
>TRBJ2-1|TRBD2|.|TRBV5-1
CASSWTSGGAAEQFF
TGCGCCAGCAGCTGGACTAGCGGGGGGGCCGCGGAGCAGTTCTTC
>TRBJ1-1|TRBD1|.|TRBV30
CASNQDRQGNTEAFF
TGTGCCTCAAACCAAGATAGACAGGGGAACACTGAAGCTTTCTTT
>TRBJ1-6|.|.|TRBV3-1/TRBV3-2
CASSQGMGANSPLHF
TGTGCCAGCAGCCAAGGTATGGGCGCAAATTCACCCCTCCACTTT
>TRBJ1-3|.|few|TRBV7-2
CASSFQGGSGNTIYF
TGTGCCAGCAGCTTTCAGGGAGGCTCTGGAAACACCATATATTTT
>TRBJ2-2|TRBD2|.|TRBV6-5
CASSYGGLGTGELFF
TGTGCCAGCAGTTATGGCGGACTAGGCACCGGGGAGCTGTTTTTT
>TRBJ2-3|TRBD2|.|TRBV9
CASSVATSGGVGTDTQYF
TGTGCCAGCAGCGTAGCGACTAGCGGGGGGGTAGGAACAGATACGCAGTATTTT
>TRBJ1-1|.|.|TRBV5-1
CASSLTVNTEAFF
TGCGCCAGCAGCCTGACAGTAAACACTGAAGCTTTCTTT
>TRBJ2-2|.|.|TRBV3-1/TRBV3-2
CASSQVTRASYTGELFF
TGTGCCAGCAGCCAAGTGACTCGGGCGTCCTACACCGGGGAGCTGTTTTTT
>TRBJ1-2|TRBD1|.|TRBV2
CASLKEGQRIYGYTF
TGTGCCAGCCTAAAAGAGGGACAGAGGATTTATGGCTACACCTTC
>TRBJ2-7|.|.|TRBV20-1
CSASGNSYEQYF
TGCAGTGCTAGTGGAAATTCCTACGAGCAGTACTTC
>TRBJ1-2|TRBD1|once|TRBV28
CASSLRTGANYGYTF
TGTGCCAGCAGTTTACGGACAGGAGCTAACTATGGCTACACCTTC
>TRBJ2-2|.|.|TRBV5-8
CASSFRDMGGRLYGELFF
TGTGCCAGCAGCTTCCGAGACATGGGCGGCCGTCTTTATGGGGAGCTGTTTTTT
>TRBJ1-2|TRBD1|.|TRBV6-5
CASSYGTGGSGYTF
TGTGCCAGCAGTTACGGGACAGGGGGATCGGGCTACACCTTC
>TRBJ2-2|.|.|TRBV7-2
CASSSNTGELFF
TGTGCCAGCAGCTCAAACACCGGGGAGCTGTTTTTT
>TRBJ1-1|.|.|TRBV6-4
CASSDSSVRQGKAFF
TGTGCCAGCAGTGACTCGAGTGTAAGGCAGGGGAAAGCTTTCTTT
>TRBJ2-4|TRBD1|.|TRBV19
CASTPPGQGDIQYF
TGTGCCAGTACCCCCCCGGGACAGGGTGACATTCAGTACTTC
>TRBJ1-2|TRBD1|.|TRBV5-8
CASSPPLGTGGNYGYTF
TGTGCCAGCAGCCCCCCTCTTGGTACAGGGGGGAACTATGGCTACACCTTC
>TRBJ2-4|.|once|TRBV6-5
CASIERTGGKNIQYF
TGTGCCAGCATAGAGAGGACCGGCGGCAAAAACATTCAGTACTTC
>TRBJ1-5|.|.|TRBV12-3/TRBV12-4
CASSQQGFQPQHF
TGTGCCAGCAGTCAACAGGGTTTTCAGCCCCAGCATTTT
>TRBJ1-2|.|.|TRBV28
CASSFGQNYGYTF
TGTGCCAGCAGTTTTGGGCAGAACTATGGCTACACCTTC
>TRBJ1-4|TRBD1|.|TRBV6-5
CASSYAGTGANEKLFF
TGTGCCAGCAGTTATGCCGGGACAGGGGCTAATGAAAAACTGTTTTTT
>TRBJ2-7|.|.|TRBV18
CASSPEVDYEQYF
TGTGCCAGCTCACCGGAGGTCGACTACGAGCAGTACTTC
>TRBJ1-5|.|.|TRBV19
CASRGTLLSGNNQPQHF
TGTGCCAGTAGGGGGACATTACTCTCTGGGAACAATCAGCCCCAGCATTTT
>TRBJ2-2|.|.|TRBV5-5
CASLYRVDGELFF
TGTGCCAGCCTTTACAGGGTGGACGGGGAGCTGTTTTTT
>TRBJ2-2|TRBD1|once|TRBV5-8
CASRVGQANTGELFF
TGTGCCAGCAGAGTTGGACAGGCTAACACCGGGGAGCTGTTTTTT
>TRBJ1-1|.|.|TRBV10-3
CAIGRQVNTEAFF
TGTGCCATCGGAAGACAGGTGAACACTGAAGCTTTCTTT
>TRBJ2-2|.|.|TRBV6-2/TRBV6-3
CASSPLTGHTNTGELFF
TGTGCCAGCAGTCCCCTGACGGGACACACGAACACCGGGGAGCTGTTTTTT
>TRBJ2-7|.|.|TRBV5-1
CASSIKASYEQYF
TGCGCCAGCAGCATAAAGGCCTCCTACGAGCAGTACTTC
>TRBJ1-6|.|.|TRBV11-2
CASSLDSIVSYNSPLHF
TGTGCCAGCAGCTTAGATTCAATCGTCTCCTATAATTCACCCCTCCACTTT
>TRBJ2-2|.|.|TRBV11-2
CASRGQINTGELFF
TGTGCCAGCAGGGGTCAGATAAACACCGGGGAGCTGTTTTTT
>TRBJ1-6|.|.|TRBV27
CASSSNSPLHF
TGTGCCAGCAGTTCAAATTCACCCCTCCACTTT
>TRBJ2-5|.|.|TRBV5-1
CASSTGRIQETQYF
TGCGCCAGCAGCACCGGACGGATACAAGAGACCCAGTACTTC
>TRBJ1-5|.|.|TRBV27
CASSLGGGNQPQHF
TGTGCCAGCAGTTTAGGGGGGGGCAATCAGCCCCAGCATTTT
>TRBJ1-4|.|once|TRBV30
CAWSALTGITNEKLFF
TGTGCCTGGAGTGCCCTAACAGGAATAACTAATGAAAAACTGTTTTTT
>TRBJ1-5|.|.|TRBV6-5
CASSLLQNQPQHF
TGTGCCAGCAGTTTATTGCAGAATCAGCCCCAGCATTTT
>TRBJ1-5|.|.|TRBV21-1
CASSSRLPGDLNSNQPQHF
TGTGCCAGCAGCTCCCGACTACCGGGAGACCTTAATAGCAATCAGCCCCAGCATTTT
>TRBJ2-1|.|.|TRBV27
CASRKGNEQFF
TGTGCCAGCAGGAAGGGCAATGAGCAGTTCTTC
>TRBJ2-3|.|.|TRBV6-5
CASSYIGGGPDTQYF
TGTGCCAGCAGTTACATAGGAGGGGGTCCAGATACGCAGTATTTT
>TRBJ2-3|TRBD1|.|TRBV30
CAWSQRGQGAKDTQYF
TGTGCCTGGAGTCAACGTGGGCAGGGGGCAAAAGATACGCAGTATTTT
>TRBJ2-7|.|.|TRBV11-3
CASSRLPGASYEQYF
TGTGCCAGCAGCAGACTTCCGGGGGCGTCCTACGAGCAGTACTTC
>TRBJ2-1|TRBD2|.|TRBV2
CASRPLAGGNNEQFF
TGTGCCAGCCGACCCTTAGCGGGGGGCAACAATGAGCAGTTCTTC
>TRBJ1-2|TRBD1|.|TRBV24-1
CATSDSGGGYTF
TGTGCCACCAGTGATTCAGGGGGTGGCTACACCTTC
>TRBJ1-3|.|few|TRBV11-3
CASSLSVGGDTIYF
TGTGCCAGCAGCCTCTCAGTTGGTGGGGACACCATATATTTT
>TRBJ1-1|.|.|TRBV5-1
CASSRITKSVNTEAFF
TGCGCCAGCAGCAGAATCACCAAATCAGTAAACACTGAAGCTTTCTTT
>TRBJ1-2|.|.|TRBV29-1
CSVRIGGYFEPNYGYTF
TGCAGCGTTCGGATAGGAGGATATTTTGAACCTAACTATGGCTACACCTTC
>TRBJ1-3|.|.|TRBV9
CASSEGATSGNTIYF
TGTGCCAGCAGCGAAGGGGCGACGTCTGGAAACACCATATATTTT
>TRBJ2-3|.|.|TRBV4-2
CASSQEGRGVGADTQYF
TGTGCCAGCAGCCAAGAAGGTCGCGGGGTGGGGGCAGATACGCAGTATTTT
>TRBJ2-1|TRBD2|.|TRBV30
CACPGLAYNEQFF
TGTGCCTGTCCGGGACTAGCTTACAATGAGCAGTTCTTC
>TRBJ1-6|.|.|TRBV7-9
CASSSSQGIDSPLHF
TGTGCCAGCAGCTCGAGTCAGGGGATTGATTCACCCCTCCACTTT
>TRBJ1-1|.|.|TRBV5-4
CASSFIREDTEAFF
TGTGCCAGCAGCTTCATTAGAGAGGACACTGAAGCTTTCTTT
>TRBJ2-5|TRBD2|.|TRBV7-3
CASSLRGGGETQYF
TGTGCCAGCAGCTTACGGGGCGGGGGTGAGACCCAGTACTTC